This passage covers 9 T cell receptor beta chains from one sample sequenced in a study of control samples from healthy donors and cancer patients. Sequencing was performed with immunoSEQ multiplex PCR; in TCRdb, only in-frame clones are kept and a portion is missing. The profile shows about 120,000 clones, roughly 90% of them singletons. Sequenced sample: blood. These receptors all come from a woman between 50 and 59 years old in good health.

CDR3 sequence (DNA): TGTGCCAGCAGCCCGGACAGGGGGAGTAGCAATCAGCCCCAGCATTTT. It yields the protein CASSPDRGSSNQPQHF. The chain carries TRBV6-2 or TRBV6-3 and TRBJ1-5; the match to TRBD1 covers 10 bases. Trimming removed 6 bases from V and 0 bases from J; junction bases left unmatched: 5. The CDR3 covers 16 residues. Looked up from germline, CDR1 is MNHEY and CDR2 is SVGEGT.

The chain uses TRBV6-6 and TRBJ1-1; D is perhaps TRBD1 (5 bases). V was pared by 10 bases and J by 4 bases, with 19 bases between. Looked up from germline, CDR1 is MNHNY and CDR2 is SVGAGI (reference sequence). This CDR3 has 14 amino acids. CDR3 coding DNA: TGTGCCATCTCTACTCTCAGGGAACCCACTGAAGCTTTCTTT. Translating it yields CAISTLREPTEAFF.

Here the CDR3 DNA reads TGTGCCAGCAGCTTGGGCCGCTCCTATAATTCACCCCTCCACTTT. This encodes CASSLGRSYNSPLHF. V usage is TRBV5-4 and J usage is TRBJ1-6; D gene uncertain. CDR1 and CDR2 (germline): SGHNT, YYREEE (reference sequence). Trimming took 0 bases from V and 0 from J, leaving 4 bases between them. The CDR3 length is 15 residues.

In nucleotides, the CDR3 is TGTGCCAGCTCACCACCCGGGACAGGGACGGCGGGCTACACCTTC. Translating gives CASSPPGTGTAGYTF. V and J are TRBV18 and TRBJ1-2; 9 bases map to TRBD1. V shed 0 bases and J 8 bases; nucleotides not matched to a gene: 7. The germline gives CDR1 KGHSH, CDR2 LQKENI. There are 15 residues in the CDR3.

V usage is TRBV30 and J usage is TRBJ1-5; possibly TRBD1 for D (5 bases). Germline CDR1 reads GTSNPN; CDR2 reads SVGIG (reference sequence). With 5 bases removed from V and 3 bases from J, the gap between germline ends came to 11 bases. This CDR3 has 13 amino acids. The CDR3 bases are TGTGCCTGGGGGGGGGAAAACAATCAGCCCCAGCATTTT. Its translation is CAWGGENNQPQHF.

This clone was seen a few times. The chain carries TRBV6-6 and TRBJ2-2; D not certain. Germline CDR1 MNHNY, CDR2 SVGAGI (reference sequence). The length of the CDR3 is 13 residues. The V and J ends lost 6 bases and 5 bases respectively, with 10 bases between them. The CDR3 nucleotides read TGTGCCAGCAGGGCATATACTACCGGGGAGCTGTTTTTT. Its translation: CASRAYTTGELFF.

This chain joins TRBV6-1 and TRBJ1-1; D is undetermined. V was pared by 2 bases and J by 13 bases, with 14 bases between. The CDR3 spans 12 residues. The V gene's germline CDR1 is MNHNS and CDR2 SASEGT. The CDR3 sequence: CASSEHVSGGFF. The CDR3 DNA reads TGTGCCAGCAGTGAACACGTCTCGGGCGGTTTCTTT.

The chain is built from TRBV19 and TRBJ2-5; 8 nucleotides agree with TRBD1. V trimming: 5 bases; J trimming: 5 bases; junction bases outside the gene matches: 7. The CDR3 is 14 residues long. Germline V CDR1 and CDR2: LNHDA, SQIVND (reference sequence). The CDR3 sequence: CASSLGQGGETQYF. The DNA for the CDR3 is TGTGCCAGTAGTCTAGGACAGGGCGGGGAGACCCAGTACTTC.

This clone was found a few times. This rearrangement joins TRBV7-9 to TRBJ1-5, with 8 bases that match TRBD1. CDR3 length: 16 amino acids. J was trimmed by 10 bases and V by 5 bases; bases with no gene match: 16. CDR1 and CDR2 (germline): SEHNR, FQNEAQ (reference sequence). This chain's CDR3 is CASSRGQVDDRYPQHF. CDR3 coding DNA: TGTGCCAGCAGCCGGGGACAGGTCGACGACCGATACCCCCAGCATTTT. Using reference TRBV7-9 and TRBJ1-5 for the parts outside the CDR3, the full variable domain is DTGVSQNPRHKITKRGQNVTFRCDPISEHNRLYWYRQTLGQGPEFLTYFQNEAQLEKSRLLSDRFSAERPKGSFSTLEIQRTEQGDSAMYLCASSRGQVDDRYPQHFGDGTRLSIL.